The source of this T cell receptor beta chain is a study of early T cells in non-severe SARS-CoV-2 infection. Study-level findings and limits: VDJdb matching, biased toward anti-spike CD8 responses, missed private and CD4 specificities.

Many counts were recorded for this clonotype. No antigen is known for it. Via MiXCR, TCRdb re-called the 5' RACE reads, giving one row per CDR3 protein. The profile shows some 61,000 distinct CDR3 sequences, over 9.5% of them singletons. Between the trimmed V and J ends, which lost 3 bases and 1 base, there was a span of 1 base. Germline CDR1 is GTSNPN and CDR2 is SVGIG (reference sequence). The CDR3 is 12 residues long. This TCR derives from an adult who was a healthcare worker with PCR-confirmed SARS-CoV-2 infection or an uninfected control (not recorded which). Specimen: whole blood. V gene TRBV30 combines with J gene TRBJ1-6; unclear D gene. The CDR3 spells CAWRSYNSPLHF. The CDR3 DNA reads TGTGCCTGGAGGTCCTATAATTCACCCCTCCACTTT.